The 21 T cell receptor beta chains below were found in one sample sequenced in a study of shared clonotypes between healthy human individuals. Here immunoSEQ multiplex PCR was the method, and the copy in TCRdb shows in-frame clones only, minus some. In the table there are roughly 2 million clones, 90% to 95% of which are singletons. The sample comprised naive CD4+ T cells sorted from blood. Subset reported: CD45RA+ positively selected. The source of these receptors is a man aged 18 to 29 in good health.

The chain links TRBV27 to TRBJ2-5; TRBD2 matches at 11 bases. The CDR3 totals 15 residues. V was clipped by 5 bases and J by 4 bases; unmatched bases: 6. The germline CDR1 and CDR2 sequences are MNHEY and SMNVEV (reference sequence). The chain's CDR3 is CASSQLAGGLETQYF. The CDR3 bases are TGTGCCAGCAGTCAGCTAGCGGGAGGTTTAGAGACCCAGTACTTC.

This chain uses TRBV5-6 with TRBJ2-4, with 10 bases identical to TRBD2. The CDR3 runs to 18 residues. In germline, CDR1 is SGHDT, CDR2 YYEEEE. Unmatched junction bases numbered 10, after V lost 1 base and J lost 3 bases. CDR3 coding DNA: TGTGCCAGCAGCTTGTATCTAGCGGGGGATTTACACAAAAACATTCAGTACTTC. This gives the protein CASSLYLAGDLHKNIQYF. The full variable domain, its missing parts supplied by reference TRBV5-6 and TRBJ2-4, is DAGVTQSPTHLIKTRGQQVTLRCSPKSGHDTVSWYQQALGQGPQFIFQYYEEEERQRGNFPDRFSGHQFPNYSSELNVNALLLGDSALYLCASSLYLAGDLHKNIQYFGAGTRLSVL.

The CDR3 nucleotides read TGTGCCATCAGTGAGTCGCTGGGGTCTGAGACCCAGTACTTC. Protein: CAISESLGSETQYF. The rearrangement joins TRBV10-3 to TRBJ2-5; D unclear. This CDR3 region has 14 residues. CDR1 and CDR2 (germline): ENHRY, SYGVKD. The V and J ends lost 0 bases and 5 bases respectively, with 10 bases between them.

This clone was picked up one time. The chain joins TRBV10-2 to TRBJ2-1; 13 bases align to TRBD2. Trimming removed 10 bases from V and 7 bases from J; junction bases left unmatched: 4. This CDR3 has 13 amino acids. Germline V lookup: CDR1 WSHSY, CDR2 SAAADI. This CDR3 reads CATGLAGVNEQFF. In DNA, the CDR3 is TGCGCCACTGGACTAGCGGGAGTGAATGAGCAGTTCTTC.

V gene TRBV11-2 combines with J gene TRBJ1-1; the D gene is possibly TRBD1 (6 bases). The germline V gene encodes CDR1 SGHAT and CDR2 FQNNGV. V was pared by 5 bases and J by 6 bases, with 16 bases between. The CDR3 runs 14 residues. This CDR3 is CASSHDVGASEAFF. CDR3 bases: TGTGCCAGCAGCCACGATGTGGGGGCTTCTGAAGCTTTCTTT.

This chain uses TRBV4-3 with TRBJ2-6; D possibly corresponds to TRBD2 (6 bases). Germline lookup yields CDR1 LGHNA and CDR2 YSLEER. Trimming shortened V by 0 bases and J by 2 bases, and 14 bases separated the two germline ends. The CDR3 is 18 amino acids. CDR3 protein: CASSQDLRGIAGANVLTF. The CDR3 DNA is TGCGCCAGCAGCCAAGATCTCCGGGGGATTGCTGGGGCCAACGTCCTGACTTTC.

CDR3: CASSLGWGKDSPLHF. The CDR3 coding sequence is TGTGCCAGCAGTCTGGGATGGGGAAAGGATTCACCCCTCCACTTT. The rearrangement links TRBV5-6 to TRBJ1-6; no reliable D call. In germline, CDR1 is SGHDT, CDR2 YYEEEE. V was clipped by 5 bases and J by 8 bases, with 17 bases between them. CDR3 length: 15 residues.

In regard to this clone: The sample holds other DNA sequences that translate to the same CDR3. The chain recombines TRBV9 with TRBJ2-7; a weak D match, TRBD1 (6 bases). Germline values: CDR1 SGDLS, CDR2 YYNGEE. V lost 0 bases and J 2 bases, leaving 9 bases between the germline ends. This CDR3 contains 14 residues. The CDR3: CASSVAQGPYEQYF. CDR3 sequence (DNA): TGTGCCAGCAGCGTAGCTCAGGGGCCCTACGAGCAGTACTTC.

In regard to this clone: Here the CDR3 omits its conserved ending phenylalanine or tryptophan, so a read error is the likely source. No DNA is shown, since the ends of the CDR3 on it are uncertain; the CDR3 is the one TCRdb lists. The CDR3 reads CASISTPRPTPG. The chain combines TRBV6-4 with TRBJ2-7. The CDR3 is made up of 12 amino acids, end residues included. Per the germline V gene, CDR1 is MRHNA and CDR2 is SNTAGT.

As regards this clone: The sample holds other DNA sequences that translate to the same CDR3. CDR3: CASSTSGSSYEQYF. Written as DNA, the CDR3 is TGTGCCAGTAGCACTAGCGGGAGTTCCTACGAGCAGTACTTC. The rearrangement joins TRBV19 to TRBJ2-7; 11 nucleotides line up with TRBD2. The CDR3 is 14 residues long. V shed 6 bases, J shed 1 base, and the junction held 2 bases outside the gene matches. Germline V gene lookup returns CDR1 LNHDA and CDR2 SQIVND (reference sequence).

The chain joins TRBV7-2 to TRBJ2-5; TRBD1 aligns across 9 bases. V was pared by 8 bases and J by 5 bases, with 12 bases of the junction left unmatched. The germline gives CDR1 SGHTA, CDR2 FQGNSA. There are 15 residues in the CDR3. Here the CDR3 reads CASGAGQGSFETQYF. DNA of the CDR3: TGTGCCAGCGGGGCCGGACAGGGGAGTTTCGAGACCCAGTACTTC. Full variable domain (rest looked up from reference TRBV7-2 and TRBJ2-5): GAGVSQSPSNKVTEKGKDVELRCDPISGHTALYWYRQSLGQGLEFLIYFQGNSAPDKSGLPSDRFSAERTGGSVSTLTIQRTQQEDSAVYLCASGAGQGSFETQYFGPGTRLLVL.

The CDR3 loop is CASSLQGLSNQPQHF. The CDR3 coding sequence is TGCGCCAGCAGCTTACAGGGCCTTAGCAATCAGCCCCAGCATTTT. This chain joins TRBV5-1 and TRBJ1-5; TRBD1 is a possible D gene (6 bases). With 2 bases removed from V and 0 bases from J, the gap between germline ends came to 9 bases. This CDR3 is built from 15 residues. Germline V lookup: CDR1 SGHRS, CDR2 YFSETQ. Full variable domain (missing parts from reference TRBV5-1 and TRBJ1-5): KAGVTQTPRYLIKTRGQQVTLSCSPISGHRSVSWYQQTPGQGLQFLFEYFSETQRNKGNFPGRFSGRQFSNSRSEMNVSTLELGDSALYLCASSLQGLSNQPQHFGDGTRLSIL.

V is TRBV6-6 and J is TRBJ1-5, with D possibly being TRBD1 (6 bases). The germline V gene encodes CDR1 MNHNY and CDR2 SVGAGI (reference sequence). The CDR3 length is 15 residues. Between the trimmed V and J ends, which lost 6 bases and 6 bases, there was a span of 18 bases. CDR3 amino acids: CASSPGEGISQPQHF. DNA of the CDR3: TGTGCCAGCAGCCCAGGGGAGGGGATAAGTCAGCCCCAGCATTTT.

This clone was seen a few times. The V call is TRBV2, the J call TRBJ2-7; 13 nucleotides agree with TRBD2. CDR1 is SNHLY and CDR2 is FYNNEI in the germline V gene. V lost 4 bases to trimming and J lost 3 bases; unmatched junction nucleotides: 9. The CDR3 loop spans 17 amino acids. This CDR3 is CASSGRRTSGGHYEQYF. The CDR3 DNA follows: TGTGCCAGCAGTGGACGTCGGACTAGCGGGGGCCACTACGAGCAGTACTTC.

Regarding this clone: One end of the junction fails to match germline, which may point to a read error. The V call is TRBV29-1, the J call TRBJ2-3; weak D call: TRBD1 (5 bases). This CDR3 is built from 11 residues. Germline CDR1 is SQVTM and CDR2 is ANQGSEA. The CDR3 bases are TGCAGCGTTGACAGGGTAGATTCGCAGTATTTT. This gives the protein CSVDRVDSQYF.

The chain joins TRBV5-1 to TRBJ2-7, with 11 bases identical to TRBD2. There are 16 residues in the CDR3. The germline V gene has CDR1 SGHRS and CDR2 YFSETQ. The V segment lost 4 bases and the J segment 2 bases; nucleotides outside the gene matches: 8. The CDR3 here is CASSQGGTSGAYEQYF. In DNA, the CDR3 is TGCGCCAGCAGCCAGGGAGGGACTAGCGGAGCCTACGAGCAGTACTTC.

This chain uses TRBV10-2 with TRBJ2-6; D gene ambiguous. CDR1 and CDR2 (germline): WSHSY, SAAADI. The V end was cut by 3 bases, the J end by 2 bases, with 5 bases between. The CDR3 has 14 amino acids. This CDR3 is CASSDGPGANVLTF. As DNA, the CDR3 is TGCGCCAGCAGTGACGGACCTGGGGCCAACGTCCTGACTTTC.

For this clone: A junction end diverges from the germline sequence, so it may reflect a read error. This chain joins TRBV7-2 and TRBJ1-3; D gene unclear. The V gene's germline CDR1 is SGHTA and CDR2 FQGNSA. The CDR3 runs to 13 residues. CDR3 region: CASRLDSGNTIYF. Here the CDR3 DNA reads TGTGCCAGCAGATTAGACTCTGGAAACACCATATATTTT.

The CDR3 here is CAWSQSGTASSYNSPLHF. The CDR3, as DNA: TGTGCCTGGAGCCAATCCGGGACAGCGAGCTCCTATAATTCACCCCTCCACTTT. This chain joins TRBV30 and TRBJ1-6; 7 bases fit TRBD1. The germline V gene has CDR1 GTSNPN and CDR2 SVGIG (reference sequence). This CDR3 is built from 18 residues. V was clipped by 3 bases and J by 0 bases; unmatched bases: 11.

The rearrangement links TRBV12-5 to TRBJ2-7; TRBD2 matches 7 bases. V was clipped by 2 bases and J by 3 bases; unmatched bases: 10. CDR3 size: 16 residues. Germline V CDR1 and CDR2: LGHNT, FRNRAP. CDR3 DNA sequence: TGTGCTAGTGGTTTGCCCCCTAGCGGCTGGTACTACGAGCAGTACTTC. Translating it yields CASGLPPSGWYYEQYF. Looking up the rest from reference TRBV12-5 and TRBJ2-7 gives the full variable domain: DARVTQTPRHKVTEMGQEVTMRCQPILGHNTVFWYRQTMMQGLELLAYFRNRAPLDDSGMPKDRFSAEMPDATLATLKIQPSEPRDSAVYFCASGLPPSGWYYEQYFGPGTRLTVT.

Only one count was recorded for this clone. The gene calls are TRBV6-5 and TRBJ1-2; a possible D gene is TRBD1 (6 bases). CDR3 length equals 13 residues. Trimming removed 1 base from V and 3 bases from J, with 6 bases in between. Germline V gene data show CDR1 as MNHEY and CDR2 as SVGAGI. The CDR3 region has the DNA TGTGCCAGCAGTTACTACAGGGACTATGGCTACACCTTC. Its protein product is CASSYYRDYGYTF.